The 21 T cell receptor beta chains below come from one sample, sequenced in a study of blood T cell repertoires in COVID-19. Generated by immunoSEQ multiplex PCR, the TCRdb table keeps only in-frame clones and is missing some. The sample records some 320,000 clones, over 85% being singletons. The sequencing sample was made of PBMCs or T cells enriched from blood (not recorded which). These receptors all come from a man aged 55 to 70 who had recovered from COVID-19.

V usage is TRBV10-2 and J usage is TRBJ2-5; 15 bases map to TRBD2. Germline loops: CDR1 WSHSY, CDR2 SAAADI. V shed 5 bases, J shed 4 bases, and the junction held 5 bases outside the gene matches. The CDR3 is 16 amino acids. The DNA for the CDR3 is TGCGCCAGCAGTATTGGACTAGCGGGAGGGGGAGAGACCCAGTACTTC. Its translation: CASSIGLAGGGETQYF.

The chain is built from TRBV20-1 and TRBJ2-4; TRBD1 is a possible D gene (5 bases). Germline V gene lookup returns CDR1 DFQATT and CDR2 SNEGSKA (reference sequence). The ends were cut back, 5 bases at V and 4 bases at J, with 6 bases in the middle. CDR3 length: 11 residues. As DNA, the CDR3 is TGCAGTGCTCCAGGGAAAAACATTCAGTACTTC. It is translated as CSAPGKNIQYF.

J is TRBJ2-4 and V is TRBV5-1, with 7 nucleotides matching TRBD1. The germline V gene has CDR1 SGHRS and CDR2 YFSETQ. CDR3 size: 15 residues. J lost 4 bases, V lost 4 bases, and 8 bases had no gene match. The CDR3 sequence is CASSPHGTEKNIQYF. The CDR3 DNA is TGCGCCAGCAGCCCCCATGGGACAGAAAAAAACATTCAGTACTTC.

This clone was detected only once. The chain joins TRBV9 to TRBJ1-1, with D maybe TRBD1 (5 bases). Trimming removed 3 bases at V and 8 bases at J, with 14 bases between. Germline V gives CDR1 SGDLS, CDR2 YYNGEE. The CDR3 has 13 amino acids. The chain's CDR3 is CASSGRGVDEAFF. CDR3 DNA sequence: TGTGCCAGCAGCGGGCGGGGGGTAGACGAAGCTTTCTTT.

The gene calls are TRBV6-1 and TRBJ1-2, with D hard to call. The V and J ends lost 0 bases and 3 bases respectively, with 8 bases between them. The CDR3 length is 14 residues. Germline V gives CDR1 MNHNS, CDR2 SASEGT. The CDR3 nucleotides read TGTGCCAGCAGTGAAGCCCGGGTCGACTATGGCTACACCTTC. It codes for CASSEARVDYGYTF.

The J gene is TRBJ1-1, the V gene TRBV20-1, with D uncertain. The V end lost 3 bases, the J end lost 4 bases, and 15 bases lay between the germline ends. The CDR3 sequence is 14 residues long. Looked up from germline, CDR1 is DFQATT and CDR2 is SNEGSKA (reference sequence). In DNA, the CDR3 is TGCAGTGCTAGTGTGGCAGCCCGAGGCACTGAAGCTTTCTTT. Translating gives CSASVAARGTEAFF.

V and J are TRBV27 and TRBJ2-7; no reliable D call. Germline V gene lookup returns CDR1 MNHEY and CDR2 SMNVEV (reference sequence). The CDR3 has 13 amino acids. Trimming removed 5 bases from V and 4 bases from J, with 12 bases in between. DNA of the CDR3: TGTGCCAGCAGTCGTCTAGACCCGTACGAGCAGTACTTC. This translates into CASSRLDPYEQYF.

CDR3 loop: CAISGGQYSYNEQFF. The CDR3 region has the DNA TGTGCCATCAGTGGGGGACAGTACTCCTACAATGAGCAGTTCTTC. The chain joins TRBV10-3 to TRBJ2-1; 7 positions match TRBD1. This CDR3 has 15 residues. CDR1 and CDR2 (germline): ENHRY, SYGVKD. J lost 0 bases, V lost 4 bases, and 3 bases had no gene match.

The chain carries TRBV10-3 and TRBJ1-2; D unresolved. Trimming cost V 5 bases and J 6 bases, with 22 bases left between them. CDR3 size: 16 residues. Germline assignment: CDR1 ENHRY and CDR2 SYGVKD. The CDR3 coding sequence is TGTGCCATCAGTCAAGGGCTGGTTGGGATCGGGGATGGCTACACCTTC. Residues: CAISQGLVGIGDGYTF.

This chain uses TRBV11-3 with TRBJ2-1; D gene ambiguous. The CDR3 is made up of 13 amino acids. Deletions cut 8 bases from V and 5 bases from J, with 13 bases between. CDR1 and CDR2 from the germline V gene are SGHNT and YENEEA. CDR3: CASARGFDNEQFF. DNA for the CDR3: TGTGCCAGCGCCCGCGGATTCGACAATGAGCAGTTCTTC.

The J gene is TRBJ1-1, the V gene TRBV28; 8 nucleotides agree with TRBD1. Per the germline V gene, CDR1 is MDHEN and CDR2 is SYDVKM. Germline trimming cut 7 bases from V and 0 bases from J; bases unmatched to any gene: 13. This CDR3 is 17 amino acids long. As DNA, the CDR3 is TGTGCCAGCAAACAAACCGGGCACAGGGGGGTGAACACTGAAGCTTTCTTT. Encoded protein: CASKQTGHRGVNTEAFF.

The chain combines TRBV4-2 with TRBJ2-3; 11 nucleotides line up with TRBD2. V dropped 2 bases and J dropped 4; count of bases not matched to a gene: 14. The CDR3 totals 19 residues. In germline, CDR1 is LGHNA, CDR2 YNFKEQ. The CDR3 here is CASSQPTKTSGVPPDTQYF. DNA of the CDR3: TGTGCCAGCAGCCAACCCACGAAGACTAGCGGGGTCCCCCCAGATACGCAGTATTTT.

This chain's CDR3 is CASSLSMVRYSNQPQHF. Here the CDR3 DNA reads TGTGCCAGCAGCTTAAGTATGGTACGGTATAGCAATCAGCCCCAGCATTTT. The rearrangement uses TRBV7-3 and TRBJ1-5; D gene ambiguous. The V gene's germline CDR1 is SGHTA and CDR2 FQGTGA. This CDR3 is 17 amino acids long. Trimming cost V 1 base and J 0 bases, with 13 bases left between them.

This rearrangement joins TRBV18 to TRBJ2-7, with a tentative D call TRBD2 (6 bases). The V gene's germline CDR1 is KGHSH and CDR2 LQKENI. The length of the CDR3 is 16 residues. V was trimmed by 0 bases and J by 3 bases, leaving 15 bases between them. CDR3 nucleotide sequence: TGTGCCAGCTCACCACCCTCGGGGGTCCCGCTCTACGAGCAGTACTTC. This sequence encodes CASSPPSGVPLYEQYF.

This chain links TRBV14 with TRBJ2-5; the D is unclear. Trimming removed 2 bases from V and 1 base from J, with 5 bases in between. Germline V gene data show CDR1 as SGHDN and CDR2 as FVKESK. CDR3 length: 13 amino acids. This CDR3 is CASSQQAQETQYF. In DNA, the CDR3 is TGTGCCAGCAGCCAACAGGCCCAAGAGACCCAGTACTTC.

This sequence joins TRBV30 and TRBJ1-4; D not certain. This CDR3 contains 12 residues. Germline V gene data show CDR1 as GTSNPN and CDR2 as SVGIG (reference sequence). Between the trimmed V and J ends, which lost 2 bases and 8 bases, there was a span of 9 bases. This chain's CDR3 is CAWSMPGEKLFF. CDR3 coding DNA: TGTGCCTGGAGTATGCCCGGGGAAAAACTGTTTTTT.

CDR3 DNA: TGTGCCAGCAGCTCACGACTAGCGTGGTCCAATGAGCAGTTCTTC. Its protein is CASSSRLAWSNEQFF. The rearrangement uses TRBV7-8 and TRBJ2-1, with 8 bases aligning to TRBD2. This CDR3 is built from 15 residues. Germline V gene data show CDR1 as SGHVS and CDR2 as FQNEAQ. V lost 4 bases, J lost 6 bases, and 8 bases stayed unmatched. The full variable domain, completed using reference TRBV7-8 and TRBJ2-1, is GAGVSQSPRYKVAKRGQDVALRCDPISGHVSLFWYQQALGQGPEFLTYFQNEAQLDKSGLPSDRFFAERPEGSVSTLKIQRTQQEDSAVYLCASSSRLAWSNEQFFGPGTRLTVL.

This clone occurred once. The chain is built from TRBV4-1 and TRBJ2-5, with TRBD2 matching 15 bases. The CDR3 covers 17 residues. From germline, CDR1 is MGHRA and CDR2 YSYEKL. The trim removed 4 bases at V and 3 bases at J, leaving 6 bases unmatched. CDR3 residues: CASSLLGTSGRKETQYF. DNA for the CDR3: TGCGCCAGCAGCCTTCTTGGGACTAGCGGGAGGAAAGAGACCCAGTACTTC.

The gene calls are TRBV30 and TRBJ1-2, with D tentatively TRBD1 (6 bases). Trimming took off 3 bases at V and 4 bases at J, with 12 bases between the two ends. The germline CDR1 and CDR2 sequences are GTSNPN and SVGIG (reference sequence). The CDR3 spans 13 residues. The CDR3 DNA reads TGTGCCTGGAGGGGGGGGCTACGCTATGGCTACACCTTC. It is translated as CAWRGGLRYGYTF.

This chain joins TRBV24-1 and TRBJ2-1, with TRBD2 identical over 12 bases. This CDR3 has 17 amino acids. V dropped 3 bases and J dropped 5; count of bases not matched to a gene: 7. Germline V CDR1 and CDR2: KGHDR, SFDVKD. CDR3 in DNA: TGTGCCACCAGTGATCCAGGGACTAGCGGGTGGCACAATGAGCAGTTCTTC. Translation gives CATSDPGTSGWHNEQFF.

The rearrangement joins TRBV6-7 to TRBJ2-1; the match to TRBD2 covers 15 bases. TRBV6-7 qualifies as an ORF whose function is uncertain. After removal of 1 base from V and 0 bases from J, the junction contained 4 bases not matched to a gene. This CDR3 is built from 19 residues. CDR3 sequence: CASSYYGLAGGPSYNEQFF. CDR3 bases: TGTGCCAGCAGTTACTATGGACTAGCGGGAGGGCCCTCCTACAATGAGCAGTTCTTC.